These T cell receptor beta chains were read from a single sample in a study of T cell responses to AZD1222 COVID-19 vaccine. Assay: immunoSEQ multiplex PCR; the TCRdb copy retains only in-frame clones and omits some. The sample carries 100,000 to 150,000 clones, around nine tenths recorded once. The source was peripheral blood, collected on day 0 of AZD1222 vaccination. The receptors were sampled from an adult in good health. The CDR3 runs from the conserved cysteine through the conserved F or W. A D gene is named only where the DNA matches it firmly. Size is stated for part of the rows, as once, few or many counts, or as a class when the clone is expanded.

>TRBJ2-7|TRBV6-5|NA|NA
CASSYSKGEQYF
TGTGCCAGCAGTTATAGCAAGGGCGAGCAGTACTTC
>TRBJ1-2|TRBV10-3|NA|NA
CAISEVGGNYGYTF
TGTGCCATCAGTGAAGTTGGGGGCAACTATGGCTACACCTTC
>TRBJ1-2|TRBV6-6|NA|NA
CASSLYGYTF
TGTGCCAGCAGCCTCTATGGCTACACCTTC
>TRBJ1-2|TRBV4-2|TRBD1|NA
CASSQEGQGVDYGYTF
TGTGCCAGCAGCCAAGAAGGACAGGGGGTGGACTATGGCTACACCTTC
>TRBJ2-5|TRBV29-1|NA|NA
CSVGTGTQETQYF
TGCAGCGTGGGAACCGGGACCCAAGAGACCCAGTACTTC
>TRBJ2-2|TRBV3-1/TRBV3-2|TRBD1|NA
CASSPRDSRPGELFF
TGTGCCAGCAGCCCCCGGGACAGTCGGCCCGGGGAGCTGTTTTTT
>TRBJ1-1|TRBV2|TRBD1|NA
CASSVQGTTEAFF
TGTGCCAGCAGTGTACAGGGGACCACTGAAGCTTTCTTT
>TRBJ1-1|TRBV6-1|NA|NA
CASSELSGRTEAFF
TGTGCCAGCAGTGAATTGAGTGGTCGGACTGAAGCTTTCTTT
>TRBJ1-3|TRBV4-2|NA|NA
CASSPFGSSSGNTIYF
TGTGCCAGCAGCCCCTTTGGATCATCCTCTGGAAACACCATATATTTT
>TRBJ1-6|TRBV7-2|NA|NA
CASSELGLFNSPLHF
TGTGCCAGCAGCGAACTCGGGTTGTTTAATTCACCCCTCCACTTT
>TRBJ1-6|TRBV6-5|NA|NA
CASSYGGLTSPLHF
TGTGCCAGCAGTTACGGGGGGCTCACTTCACCCCTCCACTTT
>TRBJ2-7|TRBV2|NA|NA
CASSEVGGALNEQYF
TGTGCCAGCAGTGAAGTTGGGGGGGCCTTGAACGAGCAGTACTTC
>TRBJ2-7|TRBV29-1|NA|NA
CSAKTGPPGEQYF
TGCAGCGCCAAGACAGGACCCCCTGGCGAGCAGTACTTC
>TRBJ2-1|TRBV3-1/TRBV3-2|NA|NA
CASRGSGWYEQFF
TGTGCCAGCAGGGGGAGCGGGTGGTATGAGCAGTTCTTC
>TRBJ2-2|TRBV3-1/TRBV3-2|NA|NA
CASSQDRGLGTGELFF
TGTGCCAGCAGCCAAGACAGGGGATTGGGCACCGGGGAGCTGTTTTTT
>TRBJ1-1|TRBV7-9|NA|NA
CASSVTRNTEAFF
TGTGCCAGCAGCGTGACAAGGAACACTGAAGCTTTCTTT
>TRBJ1-3|TRBV15|NA|NA
CATSTYRGNSGNTIYF
TGTGCCACCAGCACCTACCGCGGGAACTCTGGAAACACCATATATTTT
>TRBJ1-1|TRBV3-1/TRBV3-2|NA|once
CASTQSGGGAGYTEAFF
TGTGCCAGCACCCAGTCGGGGGGGGGCGCCGGTTACACTGAAGCTTTCTTT
>TRBJ1-5|TRBV6-5|TRBD1|NA
CASSPTGADQPQHF
TGTGCCAGCAGTCCGACAGGGGCGGATCAGCCCCAGCATTTT
>TRBJ1-6|TRBV6-1|TRBD1|once
CASSEDGTDNSPLHF
TGTGCCAGCAGTGAGGACGGGACAGATAATTCACCCCTCCACTTT
>TRBJ2-2|TRBV9|TRBD2|NA
CASSVGTSTGELFF
TGTGCCAGCAGCGTAGGGACTAGCACCGGGGAGCTGTTTTTT
>TRBJ1-3|TRBV6-6|NA|NA
CASSLGPLFSSGNTIYF
TGTGCCAGCAGTCTGGGACCGCTGTTCAGCTCTGGAAACACCATATATTTT
>TRBJ2-3|TRBV19|NA|NA
CASRFGGSGDTQYF
TGTGCCAGTAGATTTGGGGGCTCGGGAGATACGCAGTATTTT
>TRBJ2-7|TRBV6-6|NA|NA
CASRRDGGPYEQYF
TGTGCCAGCAGACGGGACGGGGGACCCTACGAGCAGTACTTC